The present T cell receptor beta chain was sequenced within a study of radiation and T cells in renal cell carcinoma. Per the germline V gene, CDR1 is SGHTA and CDR2 is FQGNSA. This CDR3 comprises 15 residues. Trimming took 7 bases from V and 0 from J; bases not matched to a gene: 8. Study-wide results and caveats: Irradiated tumors had higher TCR clonality than control tumors.

The protocol was immunoSEQ multiplex PCR, while the TCRdb copy is restricted to in-frame clones and leaves out a portion. The table includes under 11,000 clones, roughly three fifths detected once. The treatment was: treatment-naive control, cytoreductive nephrectomy. Treatment-naive patients without radiation supplied the control tumors at nephrectomy. Turning to this clone: Its antigen is currently unknown.

The V gene is TRBV7-2, the J gene TRBJ1-2; TRBD1 matches 7 bases. The specimen comprised tumor tissue, sampled from a patient whose treatment was nephrectomy without radiotherapy. The clonotype originates from a man aged 35-49 years with renal cell carcinoma. In nucleotides, the CDR3 is TGTGCCAGCACTCCAGGGGGGGGCACTAACTATGGCTACACCTTC. Translating gives CASTPGGGTNYGYTF.